The T cell receptor (beta chain) under discussion was sequenced for a study of cytomegalovirus exposure and HLA in healthy donors. Study details: A previous analysis identified fewer than 130 million unique TCR beta sequences derived from 180 million or so T cells.

The study, taken as a whole, reports: Prior analysis indicated that the majority of TCR beta V segments exhibited productivity approximately 90% or approximately 30% of the time. Researchers reported in a later analysis that common viral pathogens appeared linked to several top clusters.

The PCR used 60 Vbeta and 13 Jbeta primers. TCRdb keeps only in-frame clones here, not all; method: immunoSEQ multiplex PCR. The sample records about 130,000 clones, roughly 8.3% being singletons. Trimming left V 0 bases short and J 2 bases short, with 14 bases between. The CDR3 length is 16 residues. The germline V gene has CDR1 MNHNY and CDR2 SVGAGI (reference sequence). With respect to this clone: Its antigen is undetermined.

The TCR sequence derives from a man between 35 and 55 years old in good health and CMV-seronegative. V usage is TRBV6-6 and J usage is TRBJ2-7; D unclear. Sequencing used PBMCs. The CDR3, as DNA: TGTGCCAGCAGTTACTCTGGTTCAGGAAACCCCTACGAGCAGTACTTC. Translated, it gives CASSYSGSGNPYEQYF.